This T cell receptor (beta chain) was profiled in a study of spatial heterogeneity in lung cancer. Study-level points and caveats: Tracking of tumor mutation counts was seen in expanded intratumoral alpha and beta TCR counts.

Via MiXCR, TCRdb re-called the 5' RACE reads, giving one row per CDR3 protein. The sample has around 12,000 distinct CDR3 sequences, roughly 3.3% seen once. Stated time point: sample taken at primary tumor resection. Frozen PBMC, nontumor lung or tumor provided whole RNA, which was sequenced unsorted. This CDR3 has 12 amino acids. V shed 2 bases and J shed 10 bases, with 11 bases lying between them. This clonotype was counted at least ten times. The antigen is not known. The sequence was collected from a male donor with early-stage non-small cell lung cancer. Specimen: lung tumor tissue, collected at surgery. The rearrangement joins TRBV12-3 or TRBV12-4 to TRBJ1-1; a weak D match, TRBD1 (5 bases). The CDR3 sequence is CASSLFPGRAFF. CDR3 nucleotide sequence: TGTGCCAGCAGTTTATTCCCGGGACGAGCTTTCTTT.